A selection of T cell receptor beta chains follows, all from one sample in a study of blood T cell repertoires in COVID-19. Generated by immunoSEQ multiplex PCR, the TCRdb table keeps only in-frame clones and is missing some. Here the sample spans roughly 90,000 clones, approximately 85% being singletons. The sample taken for sequencing was peripheral blood. The receptors stem from a woman at least 80 years old with COVID-19, enrolled during active disease. CDR3s include the opening cysteine and the closing phenylalanine or tryptophan. The D gene is left open where the match is weak. Clone size, where shown, is once, few, many, or a class for clones that have expanded.

CDR3 length	D gene	clone size	V gene	J gene	CDR3 DNA	CDR3 protein
15	TRBD1	NA	TRBV29-1	TRBJ1-1	TGCAGCGTCTCCGGACAGGGGGGGAGGAACACTGAAGCTTTCTTT	CSVSGQGGRNTEAFF
15	NA	NA	TRBV3-1/TRBV3-2	TRBJ2-7	TGTGCCAGCAGCCAAGTCCTTGGGAGTGCCTACGAGCAGTACTTC	CASSQVLGSAYEQYF
12	TRBD1	NA	TRBV6-5	TRBJ1-3	TGTGCCACCGGGACAGGGTTAAACACCATATATTTT	CATGTGLNTIYF
14	TRBD1	NA	TRBV2	TRBJ1-2	TGTGCCAGCAGTCCGCGGGACAGGGGCTATGGCTACACCTTC	CASSPRDRGYGYTF
13	NA	NA	TRBV5-1	TRBJ2-7	TGCGCCAGCAGCCCCGGACACCTCTACGAGCAGTACTTC	CASSPGHLYEQYF
14	TRBD1	NA	TRBV11-3	TRBJ2-2	TGTGCCAGCAGCCTGGGACAGGGTAACGGGGAGCTGTTTTTT	CASSLGQGNGELFF
16	TRBD2	NA	TRBV5-5	TRBJ2-3	TGTGCCAGCAGCCCTTGGCTAGCGGGGACCACAGATACGCAGTATTTT	CASSPWLAGTTDTQYF
17	TRBD2	NA	TRBV27	TRBJ2-2	TGTGCCAGCAGTTTATTTGGACTAGCGGGAGTGAGCGGGGAGCTGTTTTTT	CASSLFGLAGVSGELFF
15	NA	NA	TRBV5-4	TRBJ2-1	TGTGCCAGCAGCTTGGACCCCCAGGCTTCAAGTGAGCAGTTCTTC	CASSLDPQASSEQFF
13	NA	NA	TRBV10-3	TRBJ1-2	TGTGCCATCAGTGGGACAGCTAACTATGGCTACACCTTC	CAISGTANYGYTF
12	NA	NA	TRBV19	TRBJ2-1	TGTGCCAGTAGTAGTGACAGTAATGAGCAGTTCTTC	CASSSDSNEQFF
15	NA	NA	TRBV4-2	TRBJ1-1	TGTGCCAGCAGCAGGGGGGAGGGGGTGAACACTGAAGCTTTCTTT	CASSRGEGVNTEAFF
14	NA	NA	TRBV4-1	TRBJ1-2	TGCGCCAGCAGCCTCTGGGGGGGCGGCTATGGCTACACCTTC	CASSLWGGGYGYTF
14	TRBD1	NA	TRBV19	TRBJ1-5	TGTGCCAGTAGTGGGGACAGGGCGGCTCAGCCCCAGCATTTT	CASSGDRAAQPQHF
13	NA	few	TRBV6-5	TRBJ1-1	TGTGCCAGCAGTTACCCAGGGTGGGGTGAAGCTTTCTTT	CASSYPGWGEAFF
15	TRBD1	NA	TRBV7-2	TRBJ2-2	TGTGCCAGCAGCCTAACAGGGGGAAGGACCGGGGAGCTGTTTTTT	CASSLTGGRTGELFF
14	TRBD2	once	TRBV27	TRBJ2-1	TGTGCCAGCAAGACTAGCGGGAGTTGGAATGAGCAGTTCTTC	CASKTSGSWNEQFF
12	NA	once	TRBV4-1	TRBJ1-1	TGCGCCAGCACCGACAGTAACACTGAAGCTTTCTTT	CASTDSNTEAFF
13	NA	NA	TRBV6-5	TRBJ2-5	TGTGCCAGCCTCTTGGTGGCGGAAGAGACCCAGTACTTC	CASLLVAEETQYF
17	TRBD2	NA	TRBV18	TRBJ2-5	TGTGCCAGCTCACCCCCGTTCGAGCGGGAGTACGCCGAGACCCAGTACTTC	CASSPPFEREYAETQYF
15	NA	NA	TRBV9	TRBJ1-1	TGTGCCAGCAGCGTAGAGGGACTACGGGGAACCCAAGCTTTCTTT	CASSVEGLRGTQAFF
15	TRBD1	medium-sized	TRBV18	TRBJ2-7	TGTGCCAGCTCACTAGGGACAGGGGACCCCTACGAGCAGTACTTC	CASSLGTGDPYEQYF
17	TRBD2	NA	TRBV6-2/TRBV6-3	TRBJ2-7	TGTGCCAGCAGTTATTCCGAACGACTAGCGCAATCCTACGAGCAGTACTTC	CASSYSERLAQSYEQYF
12	NA	NA	TRBV28	TRBJ2-5	TGTGCCAGCCGGGGTTTCGGAGAGACCCAGTACTTC	CASRGFGETQYF
16	TRBD2	NA	TRBV2	TRBJ2-7	TGTGCCAGCAGTCTAATGGGGACTAGCGGGAGAAACGAGCAGTACTTC	CASSLMGTSGRNEQYF
19	TRBD1	NA	TRBV19	TRBJ2-3	TGTGCCAGTAGTATTATTGCGACAGGGGGCTACGGACGCACAGATACGCAGTATTTT	CASSIIATGGYGRTDTQYF
16	TRBD1	NA	TRBV6-5	TRBJ1-5	TGTGCCAGCAGTTACCCGACAGGGCAAGGTAACCAGCCCCAGCATTTT	CASSYPTGQGNQPQHF
14	TRBD2	NA	TRBV5-1	TRBJ2-1	TGCGCCAGCAGGACGGCTAGCGGATACAATGAGCAGTTCTTC	CASRTASGYNEQFF
14	TRBD1	NA	TRBV18	TRBJ1-5	TGTGCCAGCCGACCTACAGGGGGCAATCAGCCCCAGCATTTT	CASRPTGGNQPQHF
15	TRBD2	NA	TRBV6-2/TRBV6-3	TRBJ2-7	TGTGCCAGCAGTTACAGGAGCGGGGAGTCCTACGAGCAGTACTTC	CASSYRSGESYEQYF
14	NA	NA	TRBV27	TRBJ2-7	TGTGCCAGCAGTTCTTGGACACTCCTTCACGAGCAGTACTTC	CASSSWTLLHEQYF
13	NA	NA	TRBV9	TRBJ1-4	TGTGCCAGCAGCGCCAGGGTTGGTGAAAAACTGTTTTTT	CASSARVGEKLFF
16	TRBD2	NA	TRBV7-6	TRBJ2-5	TGTGCCAGCAGCTTCGGGACTAGCGCTAGTGGGGAGACCCAGTACTTC	CASSFGTSASGETQYF
12	NA	NA	TRBV19	TRBJ2-5	TGTGCCAGTAGTATGCCCCCCGGGGCCCAGTACTTC	CASSMPPGAQYF
13	NA	few	TRBV7-2	TRBJ1-4	TGTGCCAGCACCCCGCGGGGGGGGGAAAAACTGTTTTTT	CASTPRGGEKLFF
13	NA	NA	TRBV30	TRBJ1-1	TGTGCCTGGAGTATACCTATGAACACTGAAGCTTTCTTT	CAWSIPMNTEAFF
16	NA	NA	TRBV30	TRBJ1-2	TGTGCCTGGAGTGGGCAGGGTTGGGATACTAACTATGGCTACACCTTC	CAWSGQGWDTNYGYTF
14	TRBD1	NA	TRBV9	TRBJ1-1	TGTGCCAGCAGCCCGCGACAGGGGAACACTGAAGCTTTCTTT	CASSPRQGNTEAFF
14	NA	NA	TRBV5-5	TRBJ1-2	TGTGCCAGCAGCTTGTCCGACAGGACCTATGGCTACACCTTC	CASSLSDRTYGYTF
16	NA	NA	TRBV5-1	TRBJ2-3	TGCGCCAGCAGCAATACGCAGAATCCTAGCACAGATACGCAGTATTTT	CASSNTQNPSTDTQYF
13	NA	NA	TRBV18	TRBJ2-1	TGTGCCAGCTCTGAACTAGAAGGGGGTGAGCAGTTCTTC	CASSELEGGEQFF
14	NA	NA	TRBV29-1	TRBJ1-1	TGCAGCGCCACTATTGGGGGCATCGGCACTGAAGCTTTCTTT	CSATIGGIGTEAFF
15	TRBD2	NA	TRBV7-2	TRBJ2-1	TGTGCCAGCAGCAACGGACTAGCGGGGTACAATGAGCAGTTCTTC	CASSNGLAGYNEQFF
14	TRBD1	NA	TRBV7-9	TRBJ2-7	TGTGCCAGCAGCTTAAACAGGGGGTACAGCGAGCAGTACTTC	CASSLNRGYSEQYF
14	TRBD2	NA	TRBV2	TRBJ2-5	TGTGCCAGCGGGGGACTAGAAGTTCTTGAGACCCAGTACTTC	CASGGLEVLETQYF
15	NA	NA	TRBV6-5	TRBJ1-3	TGTGCCAGCAGGTCAACAGGAAACTCTGGAAACACCATATATTTT	CASRSTGNSGNTIYF
13	NA	NA	TRBV19	TRBJ2-1	TGTGCCAGTAGTCCAGGGGCGTGGAATGAGCAGTTCTTC	CASSPGAWNEQFF
14	TRBD2	NA	TRBV19	TRBJ2-1	TGTGCCAGTACTCTAGCGGGGATTTACAATGAGCAGTTCTTC	CASTLAGIYNEQFF
15	TRBD1	NA	TRBV24-1	TRBJ1-5	TGTGCCACCAGTGAGGCAGGACAGGGCGCCCAGCCCCAGCATTTT	CATSEAGQGAQPQHF
15	TRBD2	NA	TRBV4-1	TRBJ2-7	TGCGCCAGCAGCCAACCGGGACTAGCGTCGTACGAGCAGTACTTC	CASSQPGLASYEQYF
15	NA	NA	TRBV2	TRBJ1-5	TGTGCCAGCAGTGAGCAGGGAGGGTTGGTTCAGCCCCAGCATTTT	CASSEQGGLVQPQHF
13	NA	NA	TRBV30	TRBJ2-7	TGTGCCTGGAGTGGGACTATCTCCTACGAGCAGTACTTC	CAWSGTISYEQYF
15	NA	NA	TRBV5-1	TRBJ2-2	TGCGCCAGCAGCTTTCAGCGGATAAGCACCGGGGAGCTGTTTTTT	CASSFQRISTGELFF
16	NA	NA	TRBV18	TRBJ2-7	TGTGCCAGCTCCCGCCTAGGGGGGGGACAATTTTTGGAGCAGTACTTC	CASSRLGGGQFLEQYF
16	TRBD2	NA	TRBV27	TRBJ2-1	TGTGCCAGCAGTTTACAGGCGGGAGGGTTAGACAATGAGCAGTTCTTC	CASSLQAGGLDNEQFF
15	NA	once	TRBV18	TRBJ2-7	TGTGCCAGCTCACCGACAACAGGGAAAATAAACGAGCAGTACTTC	CASSPTTGKINEQYF
16	TRBD2	once	TRBV5-1	TRBJ2-1	TGCGCCAGCAGCTTGGGACCCCTAGCGGGAACGGGTGAGCAGTTCTTC	CASSLGPLAGTGEQFF
14	TRBD1	NA	TRBV27	TRBJ1-1	TGTGCCAGCAGTCAACGAGACAGGGGAACTGAAGCTTTCTTT	CASSQRDRGTEAFF
13	NA	NA	TRBV2	TRBJ2-1	TGTGCCAGCATGCGGGTGATTTCGGGTGAGCAGTTCTTC	CASMRVISGEQFF
15	NA	NA	TRBV27	TRBJ1-6	TGTGCCAGCAGTTTTAACAGGTTCTTGAATTCACCCCTCCACTTT	CASSFNRFLNSPLHF